This T cell receptor (beta chain) was sequenced in a study of shared clonotypes between healthy human individuals. The table came from immunoSEQ multiplex PCR; TCRdb's copy has only in-frame clones and leaves some out. Counted here are a few million clones, roughly nine tenths occurring once; the ten biggest clones make up around 0.14%. This CDR3 is 16 amino acids long. Germline lookup yields CDR1 LGHNA and CDR2 YNFKEQ. V was pared by 0 bases and J by 3 bases, with 0 bases of the junction left unmatched. Note on this clone: Other DNA sequences from this sample encode an identical CDR3 as well.

The source of this sequence is a man younger than 35 in good health. The chain is built from TRBV4-2 and TRBJ2-3; 13 bases align to TRBD2. The specimen sequenced was naive CD4+ T cells sorted from blood. Sample subset: CD45RA+ positively selected. The CDR3 DNA is TGTGCCAGCAGCCAAGAGACTAGCGGGGGGACAGATACGCAGTATTTT. Protein: CASSQETSGGTDTQYF.